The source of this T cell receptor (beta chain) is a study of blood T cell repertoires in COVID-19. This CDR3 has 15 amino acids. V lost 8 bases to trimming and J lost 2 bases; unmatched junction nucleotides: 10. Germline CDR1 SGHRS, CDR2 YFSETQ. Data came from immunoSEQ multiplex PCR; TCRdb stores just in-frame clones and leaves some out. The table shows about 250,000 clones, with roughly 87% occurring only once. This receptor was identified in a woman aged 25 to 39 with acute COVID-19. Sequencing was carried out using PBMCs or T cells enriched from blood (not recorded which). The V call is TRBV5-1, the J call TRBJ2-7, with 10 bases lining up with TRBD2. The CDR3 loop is CASTPRTSGTYEQYF. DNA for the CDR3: TGCGCCAGTACTCCCCGGACTAGCGGAACCTACGAGCAGTACTTC.